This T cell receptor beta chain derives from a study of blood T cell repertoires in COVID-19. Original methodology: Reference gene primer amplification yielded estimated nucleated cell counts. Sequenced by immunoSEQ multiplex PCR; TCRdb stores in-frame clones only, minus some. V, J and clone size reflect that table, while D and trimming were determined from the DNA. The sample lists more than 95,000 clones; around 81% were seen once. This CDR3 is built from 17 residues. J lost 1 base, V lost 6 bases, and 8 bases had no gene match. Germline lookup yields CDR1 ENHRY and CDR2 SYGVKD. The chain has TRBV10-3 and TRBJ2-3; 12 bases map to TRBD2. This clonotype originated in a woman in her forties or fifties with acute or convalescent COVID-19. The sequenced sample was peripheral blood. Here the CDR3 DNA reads TGTGCCATCAGGCCAGGACTAGCGGGGAATCGCACAGATACGCAGTATTTT. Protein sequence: CAIRPGLAGNRTDTQYF.